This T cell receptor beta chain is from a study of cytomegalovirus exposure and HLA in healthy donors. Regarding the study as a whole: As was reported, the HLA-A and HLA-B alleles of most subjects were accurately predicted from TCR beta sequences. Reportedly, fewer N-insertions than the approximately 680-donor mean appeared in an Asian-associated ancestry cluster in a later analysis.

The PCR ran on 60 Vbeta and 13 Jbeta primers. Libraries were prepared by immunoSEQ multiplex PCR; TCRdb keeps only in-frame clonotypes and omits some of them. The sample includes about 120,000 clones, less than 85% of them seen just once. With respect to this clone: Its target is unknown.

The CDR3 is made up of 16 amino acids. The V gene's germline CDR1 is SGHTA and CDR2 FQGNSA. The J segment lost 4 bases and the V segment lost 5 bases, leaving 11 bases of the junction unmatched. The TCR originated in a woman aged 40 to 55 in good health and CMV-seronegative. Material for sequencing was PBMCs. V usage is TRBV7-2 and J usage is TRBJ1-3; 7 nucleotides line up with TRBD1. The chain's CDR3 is CASSPRQGNSGNTIYF. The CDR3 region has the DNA TGTGCCAGCAGCCCCAGACAGGGAAACTCGGGAAACACCATATATTTT.